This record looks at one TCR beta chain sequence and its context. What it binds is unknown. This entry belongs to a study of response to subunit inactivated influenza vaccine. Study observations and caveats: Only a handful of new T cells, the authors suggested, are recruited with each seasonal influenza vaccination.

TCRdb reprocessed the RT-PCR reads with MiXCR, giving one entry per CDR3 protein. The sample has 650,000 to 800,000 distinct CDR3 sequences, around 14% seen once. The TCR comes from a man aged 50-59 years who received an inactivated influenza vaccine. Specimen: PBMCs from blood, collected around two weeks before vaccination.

The CDR3, as DNA: TGTGCCAGCAGTTCGCGGGAGTTAAAAAACGAGCAGTACTTC. It yields the protein CASSSRELKNEQYF. The rearrangement uses TRBV6-5 and TRBJ2-7; 7 bases line up with TRBD2. V trimming: 4 bases; J trimming: 5 bases; junction bases outside the gene matches: 8. CDR3 length: 14 amino acids. Germline V gene sequence: CDR1 MNHEY, CDR2 SVGAGI.